The source of this T cell receptor beta chain is a study of CD4 T cells in relation to SARS-CoV-2 and coronaviruses. Study details: ViraFEST: approximately 10-day antigen culture of PBMCs, then TCR beta CDR3 sequencing.

Unexposed donor CD4+ T cells date from about 2011-2018, before the COVID-19 pandemic. CD4+ T cells were isolated from the cells after less than 13 days of culture. As cell numbers allowed, unexposed-donor CD4+ T cells faced SARS-CoV-2 S/N and four cold-coronavirus spikes. Each well had 1.5 million to 2.5 million PBMCs in about 5% human AB serum with IL-2. The study, taken as a whole, reports: Crossreactive clones expanded significantly less to SARS-CoV-2 than monoreactive clones.

A note on this clone: Its target is unknown.

There are 14 residues in the CDR3. CDR1 is LNHDA and CDR2 is SQIVND in the germline V gene (reference sequence). V lost 10 bases to trimming and J lost 5 bases, with 17 bases between them. Assay: immunoSEQ multiplex PCR; the TCRdb copy retains only in-frame clones and omits some. The table lists 20,000 to 30,000 clones, roughly four fifths of them singletons. The rearrangement links TRBV19 to TRBJ2-2; tentatively, D is TRBD1 (5 bases). This TCR came from a human donor in good health. Sequencing used CD4+ T cells from PBMCs, cultured in vitro. The CDR3 DNA follows: TGTGCCACTAGGGTTCAGGGTTGGACCGGGGAGCTGTTTTTT. This translates into CATRVQGWTGELFF.